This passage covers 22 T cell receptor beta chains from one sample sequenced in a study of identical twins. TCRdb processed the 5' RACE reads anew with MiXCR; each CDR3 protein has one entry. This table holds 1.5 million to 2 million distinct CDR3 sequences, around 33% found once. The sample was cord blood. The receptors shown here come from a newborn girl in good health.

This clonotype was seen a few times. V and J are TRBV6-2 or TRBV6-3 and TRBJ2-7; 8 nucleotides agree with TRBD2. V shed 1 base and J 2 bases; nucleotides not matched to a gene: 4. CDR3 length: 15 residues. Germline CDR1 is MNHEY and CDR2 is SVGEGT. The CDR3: CASSYLREATYEQYF. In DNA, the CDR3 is TGTGCCAGCAGTTACTTGCGGGAGGCGACCTACGAGCAGTACTTC.

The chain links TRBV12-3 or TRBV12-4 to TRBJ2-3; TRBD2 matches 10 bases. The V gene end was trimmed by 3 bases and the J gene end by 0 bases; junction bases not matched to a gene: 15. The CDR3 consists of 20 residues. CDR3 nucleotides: TGTGCCAGCAGTTTGTCGGGACTAGCGCGACGGATGACTAGCACAGATACGCAGTATTTT. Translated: CASSLSGLARRMTSTDTQYF.

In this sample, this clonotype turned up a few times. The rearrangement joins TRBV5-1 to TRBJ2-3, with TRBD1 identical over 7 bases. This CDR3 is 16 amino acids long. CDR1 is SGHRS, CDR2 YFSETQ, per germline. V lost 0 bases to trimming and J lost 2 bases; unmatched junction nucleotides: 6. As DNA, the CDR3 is TGCGCCAGCAGCTTGGAACAGGGGTACTACACAGATACGCAGTATTTT. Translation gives CASSLEQGYYTDTQYF.

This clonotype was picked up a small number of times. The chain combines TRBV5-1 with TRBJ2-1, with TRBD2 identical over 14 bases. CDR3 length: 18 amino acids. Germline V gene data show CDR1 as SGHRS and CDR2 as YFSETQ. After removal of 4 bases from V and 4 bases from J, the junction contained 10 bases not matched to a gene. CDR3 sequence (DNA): TGCGCCAGCAGCGTGAGGGGACTAGCGGGAGTTACATACAATGAGCAGTTCTTC. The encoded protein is CASSVRGLAGVTYNEQFF.

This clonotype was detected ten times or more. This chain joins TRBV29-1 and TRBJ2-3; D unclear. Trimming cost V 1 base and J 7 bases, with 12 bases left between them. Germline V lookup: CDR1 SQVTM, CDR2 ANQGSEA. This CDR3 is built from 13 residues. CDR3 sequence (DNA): TGCAGCGTTGAAGGGGCGAGGCAACATACGCAGTATTTT. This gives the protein CSVEGARQHTQYF.

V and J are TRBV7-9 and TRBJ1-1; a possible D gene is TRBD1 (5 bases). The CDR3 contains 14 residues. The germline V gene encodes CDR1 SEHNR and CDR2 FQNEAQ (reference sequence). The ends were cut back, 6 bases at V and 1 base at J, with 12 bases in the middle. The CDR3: CASSLTQANTEAFF. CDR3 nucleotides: TGTGCCAGCAGTTTAACACAGGCGAACACTGAAGCTTTCTTT.

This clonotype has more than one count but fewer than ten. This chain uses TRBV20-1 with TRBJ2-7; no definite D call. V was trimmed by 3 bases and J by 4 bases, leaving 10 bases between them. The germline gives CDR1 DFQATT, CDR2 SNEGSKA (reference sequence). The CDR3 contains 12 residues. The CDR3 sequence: CSARRLFYEQYF. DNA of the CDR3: TGCAGTGCTAGGAGGCTGTTTTACGAGCAGTACTTC.

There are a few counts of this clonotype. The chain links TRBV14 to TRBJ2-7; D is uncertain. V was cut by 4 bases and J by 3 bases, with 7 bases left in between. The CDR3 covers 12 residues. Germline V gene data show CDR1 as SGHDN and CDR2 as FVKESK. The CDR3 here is CASSRTFYEQYF. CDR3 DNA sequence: TGTGCCAGCAGCCGGACCTTCTACGAGCAGTACTTC.

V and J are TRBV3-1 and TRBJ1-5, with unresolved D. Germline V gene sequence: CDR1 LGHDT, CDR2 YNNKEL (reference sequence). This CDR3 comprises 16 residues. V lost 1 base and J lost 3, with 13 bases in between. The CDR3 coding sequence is TGTGCCAGCAGCCAAGCGGAAAGTGTTCACAATCAGCCCCAGCATTTT. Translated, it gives CASSQAESVHNQPQHF.

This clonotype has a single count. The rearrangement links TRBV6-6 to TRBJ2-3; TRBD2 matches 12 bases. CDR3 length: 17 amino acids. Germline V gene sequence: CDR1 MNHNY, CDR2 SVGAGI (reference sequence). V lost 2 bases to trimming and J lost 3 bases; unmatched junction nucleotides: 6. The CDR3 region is CASSYGLAGRETDTQYF. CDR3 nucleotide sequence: TGTGCCAGCAGTTACGGACTAGCGGGAAGGGAGACAGATACGCAGTATTTT.

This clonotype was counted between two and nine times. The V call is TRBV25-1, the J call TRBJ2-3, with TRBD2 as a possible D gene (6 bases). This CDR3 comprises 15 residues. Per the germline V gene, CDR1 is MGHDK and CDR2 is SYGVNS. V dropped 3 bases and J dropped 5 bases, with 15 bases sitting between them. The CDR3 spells CASSELASAGDTQYF. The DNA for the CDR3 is TGTGCCAGCAGTGAGTTGGCTAGCGCCGGAGATACGCAGTATTTT.

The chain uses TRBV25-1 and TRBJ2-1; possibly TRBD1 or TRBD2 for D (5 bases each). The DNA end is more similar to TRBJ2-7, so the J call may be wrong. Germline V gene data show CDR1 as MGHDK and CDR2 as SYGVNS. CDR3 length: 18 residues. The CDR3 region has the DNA TGTGCCAGCAGTGAATGGGGGTCCCCAACCGCCCCTTACAATGAGCAGTACTTC. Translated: CASSEWGSPTAPYNEQYF.

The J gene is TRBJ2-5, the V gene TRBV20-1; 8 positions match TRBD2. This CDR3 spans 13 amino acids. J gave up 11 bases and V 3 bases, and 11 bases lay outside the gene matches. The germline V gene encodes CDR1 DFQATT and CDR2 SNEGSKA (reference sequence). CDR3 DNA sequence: TGCAGTGCTAGCGGGAGGGTTGACAATGAGCAGTACTTC. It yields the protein CSASGRVDNEQYF.

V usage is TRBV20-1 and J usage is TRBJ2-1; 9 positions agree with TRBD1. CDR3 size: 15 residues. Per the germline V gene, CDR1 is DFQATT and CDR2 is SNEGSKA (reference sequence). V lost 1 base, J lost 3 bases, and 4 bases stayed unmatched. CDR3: CSARANRGLYNEQFF. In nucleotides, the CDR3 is TGCAGTGCTAGAGCAAACAGGGGGCTCTACAATGAGCAGTTCTTC.

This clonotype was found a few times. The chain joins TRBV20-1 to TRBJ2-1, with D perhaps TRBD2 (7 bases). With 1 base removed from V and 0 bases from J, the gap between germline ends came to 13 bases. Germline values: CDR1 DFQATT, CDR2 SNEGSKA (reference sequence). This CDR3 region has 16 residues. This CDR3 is CSARGGGPNSYNEQFF. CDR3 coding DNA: TGCAGTGCTAGAGGGGGGGGGCCCAACTCCTACAATGAGCAGTTCTTC.

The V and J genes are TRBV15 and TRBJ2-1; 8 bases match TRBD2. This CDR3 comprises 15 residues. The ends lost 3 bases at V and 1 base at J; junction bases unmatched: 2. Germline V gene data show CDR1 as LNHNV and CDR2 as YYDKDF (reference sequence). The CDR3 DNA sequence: TGTGCCACCAGCAGTGGGACTAGTTCCTACAATGAGCAGTTCTTC. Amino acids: CATSSGTSSYNEQFF.

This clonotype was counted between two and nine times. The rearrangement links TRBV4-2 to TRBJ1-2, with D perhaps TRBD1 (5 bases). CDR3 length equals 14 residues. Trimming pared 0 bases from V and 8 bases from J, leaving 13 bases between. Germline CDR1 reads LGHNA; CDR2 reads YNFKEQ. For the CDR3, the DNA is TGTGCCAGCAGCCAAGATCGGGGCGTGGGGGGCTACACCTTC. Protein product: CASSQDRGVGGYTF.

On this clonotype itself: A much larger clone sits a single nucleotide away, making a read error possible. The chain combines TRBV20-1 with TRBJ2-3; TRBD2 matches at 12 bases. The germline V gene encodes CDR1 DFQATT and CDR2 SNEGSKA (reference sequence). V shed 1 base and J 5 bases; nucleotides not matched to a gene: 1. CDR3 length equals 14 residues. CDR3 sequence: CSARGLAGEDTQYF. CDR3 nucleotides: TGCAGTGCTAGAGGACTAGCGGGAGAAGATACGCAGTATTTT.

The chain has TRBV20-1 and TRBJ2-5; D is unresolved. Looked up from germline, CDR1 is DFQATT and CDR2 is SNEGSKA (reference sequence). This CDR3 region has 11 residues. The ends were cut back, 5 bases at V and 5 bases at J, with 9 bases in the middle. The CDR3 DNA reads TGCAGTGCTCCCGATTGGGAGACCCAGTACTTC. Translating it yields CSAPDWETQYF.

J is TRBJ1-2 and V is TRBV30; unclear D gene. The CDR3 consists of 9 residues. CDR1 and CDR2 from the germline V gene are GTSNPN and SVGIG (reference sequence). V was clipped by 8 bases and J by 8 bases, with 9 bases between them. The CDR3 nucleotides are TGTGCCACAGCGGGCGGCTACACCTTC. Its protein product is CATAGGYTF. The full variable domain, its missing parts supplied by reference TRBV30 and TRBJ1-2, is SQTIHQWPATLVQPVGSPLSLECTVEGTSNPNLYWYRQAAGRGLQLLFYSVGIGQISSEVPQNLSASRPQDRQFILSSKKLLLSDSGFYLCATAGGYTFGSGTRLTVV.

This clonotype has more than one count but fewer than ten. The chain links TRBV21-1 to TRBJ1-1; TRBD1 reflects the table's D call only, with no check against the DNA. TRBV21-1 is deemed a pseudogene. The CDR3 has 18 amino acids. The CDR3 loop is CASSKGGQGRGRNTEAFF. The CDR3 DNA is TGTGCCAGCAGCAAAGGGGGCCAGGGAAGGGGGAGGAACACTGAAGCTTTCTTT.

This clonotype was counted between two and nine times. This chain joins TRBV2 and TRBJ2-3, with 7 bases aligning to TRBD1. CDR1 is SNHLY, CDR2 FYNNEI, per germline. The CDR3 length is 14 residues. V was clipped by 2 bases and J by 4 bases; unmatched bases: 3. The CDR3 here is CASSERGHADTQYF. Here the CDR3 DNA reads TGTGCCAGCAGTGAAAGGGGGCACGCAGATACGCAGTATTTT. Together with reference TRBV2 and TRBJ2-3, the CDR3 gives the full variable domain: EPEVTQTPSHQVTQMGQEVILRCVPISNHLYFYWYRQILGQKVEFLVSFYNNEISEKSEIFDDQFSVERPDGSNFTLKIRSTKLEDSAMYFCASSERGHADTQYFGPGTRLTVL.